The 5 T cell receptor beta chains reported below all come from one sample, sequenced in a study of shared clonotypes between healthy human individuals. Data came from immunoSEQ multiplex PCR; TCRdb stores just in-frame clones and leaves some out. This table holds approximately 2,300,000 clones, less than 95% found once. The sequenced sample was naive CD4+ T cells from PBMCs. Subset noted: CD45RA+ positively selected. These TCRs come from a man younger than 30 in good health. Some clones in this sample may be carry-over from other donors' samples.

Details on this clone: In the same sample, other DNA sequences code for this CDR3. The CDR3 nucleotides read TGTGCCAGCAGTTCGGGACAGGGGGCTGAAGCTTTCTTT. Residues: CASSSGQGAEAFF. The J gene is TRBJ1-1, the V gene TRBV28, with TRBD1 matching 11 bases. Germline lookup yields CDR1 MDHEN and CDR2 SYDVKM. The CDR3 runs to 13 residues. V was clipped by 4 bases and J by 6 bases; unmatched bases: 1. Full variable domain (remainder filled in from reference TRBV28 and TRBJ1-1): DVKVTQSSRYLVKRTGEKVFLECVQDMDHENMFWYRQDPGLGLRLIYFSYDVKMKEKGDIPEGYSVSREKKERFSLILESASTNQTSMYLCASSSGQGAEAFFGQGTRLTVV.

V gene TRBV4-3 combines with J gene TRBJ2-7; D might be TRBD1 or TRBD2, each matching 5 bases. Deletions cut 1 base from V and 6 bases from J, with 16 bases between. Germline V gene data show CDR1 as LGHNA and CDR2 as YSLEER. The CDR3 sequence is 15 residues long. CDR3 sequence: CASSQGRQGDLEQYF. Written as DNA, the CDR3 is TGCGCCAGCAGCCAAGGGAGGCAGGGTGACCTCGAGCAGTACTTC.

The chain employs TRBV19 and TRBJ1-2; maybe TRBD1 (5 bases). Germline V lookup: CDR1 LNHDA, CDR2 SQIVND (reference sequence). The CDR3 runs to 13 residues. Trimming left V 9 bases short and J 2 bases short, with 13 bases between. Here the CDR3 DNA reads TGTGCCAGCCGAATGGACAAAAACTATGGCTACACCTTC. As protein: CASRMDKNYGYTF.

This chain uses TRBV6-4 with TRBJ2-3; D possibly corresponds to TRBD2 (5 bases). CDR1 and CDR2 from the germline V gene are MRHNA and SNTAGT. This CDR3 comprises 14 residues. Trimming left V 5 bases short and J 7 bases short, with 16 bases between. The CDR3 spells CASSPGLSGNTQYF. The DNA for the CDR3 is TGTGCCAGCAGTCCGGGATTATCGGGGAATACGCAGTATTTT.

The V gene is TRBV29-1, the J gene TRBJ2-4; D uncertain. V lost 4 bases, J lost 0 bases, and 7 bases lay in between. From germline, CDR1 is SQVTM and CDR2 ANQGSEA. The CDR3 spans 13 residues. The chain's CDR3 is CSVGLPAKNIQYF. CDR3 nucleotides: TGCAGCGTTGGCTTACCAGCCAAAAACATTCAGTACTTC.